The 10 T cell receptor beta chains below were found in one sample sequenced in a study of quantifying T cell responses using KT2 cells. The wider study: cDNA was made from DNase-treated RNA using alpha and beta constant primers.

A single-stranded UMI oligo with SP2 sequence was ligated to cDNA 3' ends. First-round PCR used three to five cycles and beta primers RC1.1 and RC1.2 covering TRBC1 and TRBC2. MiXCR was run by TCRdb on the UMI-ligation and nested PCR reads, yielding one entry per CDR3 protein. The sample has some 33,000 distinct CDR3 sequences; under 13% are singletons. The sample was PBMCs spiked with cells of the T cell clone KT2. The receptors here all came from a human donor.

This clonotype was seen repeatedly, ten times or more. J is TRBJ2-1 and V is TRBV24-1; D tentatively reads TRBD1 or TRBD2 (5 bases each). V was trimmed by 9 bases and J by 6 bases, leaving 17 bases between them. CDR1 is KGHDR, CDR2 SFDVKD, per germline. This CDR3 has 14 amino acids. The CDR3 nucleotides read TGTGCCACCGGAGGAGTGACAGCTACCAATGAGCAGTTCTTC. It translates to CATGGVTATNEQFF.

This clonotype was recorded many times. The CDR3: CASSLGGHQPQHF. The CDR3 bases are TGTGCCAGCAGTTTGGGAGGGCATCAGCCCCAGCATTTT. V is TRBV12-3 or TRBV12-4 and J is TRBJ1-5; D unclear. Trimming removed 3 bases at V and 5 bases at J, with 8 bases between. The CDR3 is made up of 13 amino acids.

CDR3 nucleotides: TGTGCCAGCAGTGAATGGAGGGGACGAAATGAGCAGTTCTTC. This gives the protein CASSEWRGRNEQFF. The chain couples TRBV25-1 to TRBJ2-1; weak D call: TRBD2 (6 bases). Germline V CDR1 and CDR2: MGHDK, SYGVNS. The CDR3 length is 14 residues. V was shortened by 1 base and J by 7 bases, with 11 bases between the two germline ends. Filled out from reference TRBV25-1 and TRBJ2-1, the complete variable domain reads EADIYQTPRYLVIGTGKKITLECSQTMGHDKMYWYQQDPGMELHLIHYSYGVNSTEKGDLSSESTVSRIRTEHFPLTLESARPSHTSQYLCASSEWRGRNEQFFGPGTRLTVL.

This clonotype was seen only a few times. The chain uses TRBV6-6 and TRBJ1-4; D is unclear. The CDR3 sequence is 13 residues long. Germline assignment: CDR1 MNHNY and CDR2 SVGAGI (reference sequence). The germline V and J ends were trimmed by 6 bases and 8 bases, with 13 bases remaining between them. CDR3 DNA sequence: TGTGCCAGCAGACAAAACGGGGAGGAAAAACTGTTTTTT. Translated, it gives CASRQNGEEKLFF.

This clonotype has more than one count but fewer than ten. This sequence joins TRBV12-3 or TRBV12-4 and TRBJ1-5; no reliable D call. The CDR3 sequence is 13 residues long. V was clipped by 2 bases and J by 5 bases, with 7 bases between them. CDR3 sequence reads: CASSLTGYQPQHF. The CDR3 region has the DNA TGTGCCAGCAGTTTAACGGGCTATCAGCCCCAGCATTTT.

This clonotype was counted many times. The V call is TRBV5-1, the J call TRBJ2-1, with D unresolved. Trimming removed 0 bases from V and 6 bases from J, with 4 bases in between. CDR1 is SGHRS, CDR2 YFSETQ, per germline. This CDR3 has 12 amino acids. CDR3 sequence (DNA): TGCGCCAGCAGCTTGGCCTCCAATGAGCAGTTCTTC. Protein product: CASSLASNEQFF.

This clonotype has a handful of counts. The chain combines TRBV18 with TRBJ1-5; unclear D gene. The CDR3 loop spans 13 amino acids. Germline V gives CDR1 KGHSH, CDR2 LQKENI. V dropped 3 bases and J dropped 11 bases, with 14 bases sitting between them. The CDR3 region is CASSPAVAESQHF. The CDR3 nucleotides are TGTGCCAGCTCACCGGCAGTTGCCGAGTCCCAGCATTTT.

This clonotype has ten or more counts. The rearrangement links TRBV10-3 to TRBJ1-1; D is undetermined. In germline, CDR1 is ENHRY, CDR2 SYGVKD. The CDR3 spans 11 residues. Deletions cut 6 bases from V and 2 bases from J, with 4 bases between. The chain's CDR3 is CAIRGNTEAFF. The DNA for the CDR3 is TGTGCCATCAGAGGAAACACTGAAGCTTTCTTT.

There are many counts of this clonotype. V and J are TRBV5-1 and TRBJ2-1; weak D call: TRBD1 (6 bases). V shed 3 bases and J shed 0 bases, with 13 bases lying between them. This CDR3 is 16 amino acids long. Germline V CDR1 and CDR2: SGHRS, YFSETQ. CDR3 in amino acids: CASSYTTGYSYNEQFF. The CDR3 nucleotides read TGCGCCAGCAGCTACACAACAGGGTACTCCTACAATGAGCAGTTCTTC. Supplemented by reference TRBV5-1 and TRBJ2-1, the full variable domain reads KAGVTQTPRYLIKTRGQQVTLSCSPISGHRSVSWYQQTPGQGLQFLFEYFSETQRNKGNFPGRFSGRQFSNSRSEMNVSTLELGDSALYLCASSYTTGYSYNEQFFGPGTRLTVL.

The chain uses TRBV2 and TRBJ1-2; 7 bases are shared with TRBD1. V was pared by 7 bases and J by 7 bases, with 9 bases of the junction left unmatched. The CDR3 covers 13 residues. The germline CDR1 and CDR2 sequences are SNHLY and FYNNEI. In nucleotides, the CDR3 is TGTGCCAGCACCGGGACAGCCGTCCGTGGCTACACCTTC. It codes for CASTGTAVRGYTF.